This T cell receptor beta chain derives from a study of T cells in Graves' hyperthyroidism and ophthalmopathy. Study observations and caveats: Ophthalmopathy stood apart from stable hyperthyroidism in a 13 V-J model. Peripheral blood also featured most of the thyroid clonotypes expanded above 0.001. The model predicted ophthalmopathy a median around seven months before onset.

RNA transcripts served as the template for amplifying TCR beta CDR3 regions. A set of HTBI primers served as the primers for a first-round RT-PCR of the TCR CDR3. TCRdb fed the multiplex PCR reads into MiXCR, producing one record per CDR3 protein. The sample includes fewer than 650,000 distinct CDR3 sequences, 40% to 50% of them seen just once. The CDR3 is made up of 14 amino acids. In germline, CDR1 is SEHNR, CDR2 FQNEAQ (reference sequence). Unmatched junction bases numbered 7, after V lost 7 bases and J lost 7 bases. On this clonotype itself: The antigen is unknown.

The rearrangement joins TRBV7-9 to TRBJ1-6, with 7 bases aligning to TRBD1. Sequences were obtained from peripheral blood or thyroid tissue (not recorded which). The clonotype originates from an adult woman with Graves' disease, either hyperthyroidism or ophthalmopathy (not recorded which). CDR3 nucleotides: TGTGCCAGCAACATGGGACAGTCGAATTCACCCCTCCACTTT. Its translation is CASNMGQSNSPLHF.